The sequence of this T cell receptor beta chain was determined in a study of patients and donors after allogeneic stem cell transplantation. Germline V lookup: CDR1 DFQATT, CDR2 SNEGSKA (reference sequence). The CDR3 totals 13 residues. The V end was cut by 1 base, the J end by 6 bases, with 10 bases between. TCRdb called the RT-PCR reads again in MiXCR, with one record for every CDR3 protein. The sample lists 400,000 to 450,000 distinct CDR3 sequences; more than 15% were seen once. The sequenced sample consisted of blood, either unsorted or a sorted T cell fraction (not recorded which). The sequence derives from a human donor who was either an allogeneic HSCT recipient or a stem cell or donor lymphocyte infusion donor (not recorded which). It is not recorded whose cells these are; they may come from a transplant donor. This chain uses TRBV20-1 with TRBJ2-1; the D gene could be TRBD1 or TRBD2 (5 bases each). The CDR3 sequence is CSARVAGSNEQFF. CDR3 DNA: TGCAGTGCTAGAGTTGCAGGGAGCAATGAGCAGTTCTTC.